The T cell receptor (beta chain) under discussion was sequenced for a study of OX40 agonist ivuxolimab in advanced cancers. General study findings and limits: There were, on average, more expanded clones in CD8+ T cells than in CD4+.

A word on this clone: Antigen unknown.

TCRdb's copy holds only in-frame clones and misses some; the assay was immunoSEQ multiplex PCR. The data contain about 55,000 clones, 80% of them singletons. Trimming pared 5 bases from V and 4 bases from J, leaving 12 bases between. Germline V gene data show CDR1 as SGHAT and CDR2 as FQNNGV. The CDR3 sequence is 13 residues long. This TCR was recovered from an adult with an advanced solid tumor such as melanoma, head and neck, liver or kidney cancer. V is TRBV11-2 and J is TRBJ2-7, with a tentative D call TRBD2 (6 bases). Sequences were derived from CD4+ or CD8+ T cells sorted from blood, sampled in a trial of the OX40 agonist ivuxolimab. CDR3 sequence (DNA): TGTGCCAGCAGCGCCCGGACTATTTACGAGCAGTACTTC. Residues: CASSARTIYEQYF.